The 5 T cell receptor beta chains in this list originate from one sample, sequenced in a study of T cell repertoires in cytomegalovirus infection (dated by TCRdb to the late 2010s). The sample's treatment or condition label, decoded: in vitro stimulation with specific CMV peptide epitopes to enrich CMV-specific T cells. These receptors are not linked to any known antigen. The sequencer listed for this sample is Illumina HiSeq 1500. TCRdb reran the public reads through fastp at Q25 and MiXCR, keeping productive beta chains. When rows share a CDR3 protein, they turn into one entry using the most common DNA and genes. Here the sample has about 160,000 distinct CDR3 sequences; 20% to 25% occur a single time. The ten largest clonotypes hold roughly 25% of the sample. The sample was CD8+ T cells from cultured PBMCs, taken from culture after CMV antigen stimulation. The origin of the receptors is a human donor in good health (CMV status not recorded). Some clones in this sample may be carry-over from other donors' samples.

In this sample, this clonotype turned up a few times. This chain uses TRBV7-8 with TRBJ2-3; tentatively, D is TRBD1 or TRBD2 (5 bases each). Trimming cost V 5 bases and J 2 bases, with 11 bases left between them. The CDR3 spans 14 residues. The germline V gene encodes CDR1 SGHVS and CDR2 FQNEAQ. This chain's CDR3 is CASSNWDLTDTQYF. The CDR3 DNA follows: TGTGCCAGCAGCAACTGGGACCTCACAGATACGCAGTATTTT.

V and J are TRBV7-2 and TRBJ2-1; the D gene could be TRBD1 or TRBD2 (6 bases each). Trimming took 1 base from V and 3 from J, leaving 13 bases between them. The CDR3 length is 16 residues. CDR1 is SGHTA and CDR2 is FQGNSA in the germline V gene. CDR3 amino acids: CASSLDSGADYNEQFF. CDR3 coding DNA: TGTGCCAGCAGCTTAGATTCGGGGGCCGACTACAATGAGCAGTTCTTC. The variable domain in full, with the rest retrieved from reference TRBV7-2 and TRBJ2-1, is GAGVSQSPSNKVTEKGKDVELRCDPISGHTALYWYRQSLGQGLEFLIYFQGNSAPDKSGLPSDRFSAERTGGSVSTLTIQRTQQEDSAVYLCASSLDSGADYNEQFFGPGTRLTVL.

This rearrangement joins TRBV20-1 to TRBJ1-1, with D unclear. CDR1 DFQATT and CDR2 SNEGSKA come from the germline V gene (reference sequence). The CDR3 extends over 13 amino acids. V was clipped by 1 base and J by 3 bases, with 9 bases between them. The CDR3 region is CSARAGVDTEAFF. CDR3 DNA: TGCAGTGCTAGAGCCGGGGTAGACACTGAAGCTTTCTTT.

The rearrangement links TRBV6-5 to TRBJ1-1; D unclear. The V end was cut by 5 bases, the J end by 1 base, with 2 bases between. From germline, CDR1 is MNHEY and CDR2 SVGAGI. The CDR3 loop spans 11 amino acids. CDR3 nucleotides: TGTGCCAGCAGTACGAACACTGAAGCTTTCTTT. Residues: CASSTNTEAFF.

This clonotype was picked up a small number of times. The rearrangement uses TRBV28 and TRBJ1-5; 7 positions agree with TRBD1. V shed 5 bases, J shed 0 bases, and the junction held 7 bases outside the gene matches. In germline, CDR1 is MDHEN, CDR2 SYDVKM. The CDR3 is 16 amino acids. This CDR3 reads CASSQWDSYSNQPQHF. The CDR3 bases are TGTGCCAGCAGTCAGTGGGACAGCTATAGCAATCAGCCCCAGCATTTT. Combining the CDR3 with reference TRBV28 and TRBJ1-5 gives the whole variable domain DVKVTQSSRYLVKRTGEKVFLECVQDMDHENMFWYRQDPGLGLRLIYFSYDVKMKEKGDIPEGYSVSREKKERFSLILESASTNQTSMYLCASSQWDSYSNQPQHFGDGTRLSIL.